These 26 T cell receptor beta chains share one sample of origin, sequenced in a study of blood T cell repertoires in COVID-19. Libraries were prepared by immunoSEQ multiplex PCR; TCRdb keeps only in-frame clonotypes and omits some of them. The table lists 150,000 or so clones, about 80% of them singletons. Sequenced: PBMCs or T cells enriched from blood (not recorded which). The origin of the receptors is an older woman who had recovered from COVID-19.

The J gene is TRBJ2-1, the V gene TRBV5-4; D gene unclear. The V and J ends lost 7 bases and 4 bases respectively, with 15 bases between them. Germline V gene sequence: CDR1 SGHNT, CDR2 YYREEE (reference sequence). This CDR3 spans 14 amino acids. CDR3 in DNA: TGTGCCAGCGAACAAGCCGACGGGTACAATGAGCAGTTCTTC. Amino acid sequence: CASEQADGYNEQFF.

This chain uses TRBV11-3 with TRBJ1-1, with TRBD1 matching over 7 bases. The trim removed 5 bases at V and 0 bases at J, leaving 18 bases unmatched. The V gene's germline CDR1 is SGHNT and CDR2 YENEEA. The CDR3 spans 19 residues. DNA of the CDR3: TGTGCCAGCAGCGGGGTTCTTGTTGAGGGGGCCGCCATGAACACTGAAGCTTTCTTT. The encoded protein is CASSGVLVEGAAMNTEAFF.

The chain joins TRBV19 to TRBJ1-3; TRBD1 agrees at 9 bases. Germline loops: CDR1 LNHDA, CDR2 SQIVND (reference sequence). The CDR3 is 15 amino acids. Trimming removed 5 bases from V and 4 bases from J; junction bases left unmatched: 6. The CDR3 nucleotides are TGTGCCAGTAGTTTACAGGGGGCAGGGGGAAACACCATATATTTT. Protein product: CASSLQGAGGNTIYF.

The chain links TRBV3-1 (or the pseudogene TRBV3-2) to TRBJ2-7; a weak D match, TRBD2 (5 bases). The germline CDR1 and CDR2 sequences are LGHDT and YNNKEL (reference sequence). V lost 0 bases, J lost 2 bases, and 11 bases lay in between. CDR3 length: 15 residues. CDR3 protein: CASSQEPARAYEQYF. Written as DNA, the CDR3 is TGTGCCAGCAGCCAAGAGCCAGCGAGGGCCTACGAGCAGTACTTC.

This clone was recorded once. The chain has TRBV6-6 and TRBJ2-3; D not certain. The CDR3 runs 12 residues. Between the trimmed V and J ends, which lost 6 bases and 6 bases, there was a span of 10 bases. Per the germline V gene, CDR1 is MNHNY and CDR2 is SVGAGI (reference sequence). CDR3 in amino acids: CASRESVDTQYF. In nucleotides, the CDR3 is TGTGCCAGCAGAGAGTCGGTCGATACGCAGTATTTT.

This chain uses TRBV29-1 with TRBJ1-2, with 9 bases matching TRBD1. J was trimmed by 6 bases and V by 6 bases; bases with no gene match: 14. Germline V lookup: CDR1 SQVTM, CDR2 ANQGSEA. There are 15 residues in the CDR3. In nucleotides, the CDR3 is TGCAGCGTCGTCCGGGGACAGGGATACGGTCATGGCTACACCTTC. Its protein is CSVVRGQGYGHGYTF.

The chain combines TRBV30 with TRBJ2-1; 7 bases are shared with TRBD2. This CDR3 is 15 amino acids long. Germline lookup yields CDR1 GTSNPN and CDR2 SVGIG (reference sequence). V lost 1 base and J lost 9; bases outside the gene matches: 12. The chain's CDR3 is CAWSEGLMARGEQFF. Written as DNA, the CDR3 is TGTGCCTGGAGTGAGGGACTAATGGCCCGGGGTGAGCAGTTCTTC.

The rearrangement links TRBV15 to TRBJ2-7, with D possibly TRBD1 on 5 matching bases. Germline CDR1 and CDR2: LNHNV and YYDKDF (reference sequence). The CDR3 is 14 residues long. The V gene lost 1 base and the J gene lost 2 bases, with 9 bases spanning the gap. CDR3 amino acids: CATSRGQKTYEQYF. The DNA of the CDR3 is TGTGCCACCAGCAGAGGACAGAAGACCTACGAGCAGTACTTC.

The gene calls are TRBV29-1 and TRBJ1-1; a weak D match, TRBD1 (5 bases). V was shortened by 0 bases and J by 11 bases, with 13 bases between the two germline ends. There are 12 residues in the CDR3. The germline V gene encodes CDR1 SQVTM and CDR2 ANQGSEA. The CDR3 here is CSVEDYGQGAFF. CDR3 bases: TGCAGCGTTGAAGACTACGGACAAGGTGCTTTCTTT.

CDR3 region: CASSTGTPQETQYF. CDR3 coding DNA: TGTGCCAGCAGCACTGGGACACCCCAAGAGACCCAGTACTTC. The rearrangement links TRBV7-7 to TRBJ2-5, with D possibly matching TRBD1 (6 bases). Trimming stripped 5 bases from V and 1 base from J, with 11 bases between. Germline V gene lookup returns CDR1 SSHAT and CDR2 FNYEAQ (reference sequence). CDR3 length: 14 amino acids.

This clone showed up many times. The V call is TRBV5-1, the J call TRBJ2-1; TRBD2 matches at 8 bases. Germline loops: CDR1 SGHRS, CDR2 YFSETQ. Unmatched junction bases numbered 11, after V lost 0 bases and J lost 9 bases. The CDR3 is 16 residues long. DNA for the CDR3: TGCGCCAGCAGCTTGGTCCCGGGGGGGCAAGGTGGTGAGCAGTTCTTC. Translation gives CASSLVPGGQGGEQFF.

This clone was recorded only once. Additional DNA sequences in this sample encode the identical CDR3. The chain is built from TRBV5-1 and TRBJ1-1; 8 bases match TRBD1. This CDR3 is 15 amino acids long. The germline V gene has CDR1 SGHRS and CDR2 YFSETQ. Trimming cost V 3 bases and J 1 base; bases outside gene matches: 5. This CDR3 reads CASSWGTGGNTEAFF. The CDR3, as DNA: TGCGCCAGCAGCTGGGGTACAGGGGGGAACACTGAAGCTTTCTTT.

This clone was seen a few times. The rearrangement uses TRBV21-1 and TRBJ2-7; the table's D call, TRBD2, has no DNA check behind it. TRBV21-1 is noted as a pseudogene. The CDR3 runs to 14 residues. CDR3 sequence (DNA): TGTGCCAGCAGCAGTCGTCGGTCATCCTACGAGCAGTACTTC. Translation gives CASSSRRSSYEQYF.

This clone came up once. The chain links TRBV19 to TRBJ2-7; 7 bases match TRBD1. The CDR3 runs 14 residues. Per the germline V gene, CDR1 is LNHDA and CDR2 is SQIVND (reference sequence). Trimming removed 6 bases from V and 2 bases from J; junction bases left unmatched: 7. CDR3 sequence reads: CASSQGTDTYEQYF. CDR3 bases: TGTGCCAGTAGCCAGGGGACAGATACCTACGAGCAGTACTTC.

The gene calls are TRBV28 and TRBJ1-5; D is unresolved. Germline V gene data show CDR1 as MDHEN and CDR2 as SYDVKM. The CDR3 is 13 amino acids. V lost 8 bases, J lost 2 bases, and 10 bases lay in between. The CDR3 DNA reads as TGTGCCAGCGGACTGAATGGCAATCAGCCCCAGCATTTT. It specifies CASGLNGNQPQHF.

V gene TRBV6-5 combines with J gene TRBJ2-1; 7 bases agree with TRBD1. CDR1 is MNHEY and CDR2 is SVGAGI in the germline V gene. V trimming: 5 bases; J trimming: 8 bases; junction bases outside the gene matches: 9. This CDR3 has 14 amino acids. The CDR3 sequence: CASSRTGTDHEQFF. The CDR3 DNA is TGTGCCAGCAGTAGAACCGGGACAGACCATGAGCAGTTCTTC.

This clone was detected only once. CDR3 amino acids: CASSFDRNTIYF. Written as DNA, the CDR3 is TGCGCCAGCAGCTTCGACAGGAACACCATATATTTT. The chain is built from TRBV5-1 and TRBJ1-3; possible D gene TRBD1, 6 bases. CDR3 length equals 12 residues. Germline CDR1 reads SGHRS; CDR2 reads YFSETQ. With 2 bases removed from V and 7 bases from J, the gap between germline ends came to 7 bases.

This sequence joins TRBV13 and TRBJ1-3; 7 bases match TRBD1. The CDR3 totals 15 residues. V lost 5 bases, J lost 3 bases, and 7 bases stayed unmatched. Germline CDR1 and CDR2: PRHDT and FYEKMQ (reference sequence). Written as DNA, the CDR3 is TGTGCCAGCAGCAGAACAGGGGACGGTGGAAACACCATATATTTT. Its protein product is CASSRTGDGGNTIYF. Using reference TRBV13 and TRBJ1-3 for the parts outside the CDR3, the full variable domain is AAGVIQSPRHLIKEKRETATLKCYPIPRHDTVYWYQQGPGQDPQFLISFYEKMQSDKGSIPDRFSAQQFSDYHSELNMSSLELGDSALYFCASSRTGDGGNTIYFGEGSWLTVV.

This clone was recorded a few times. This sequence joins TRBV5-1 and TRBJ1-3; D not certain. The length of the CDR3 is 16 residues. V gave up 1 base and J gave up 1 base, with 12 bases separating them. Per the germline V gene, CDR1 is SGHRS and CDR2 is YFSETQ. CDR3 DNA: TGCGCCAGCAGCTTGTGGGAGTTAGGTTCTGGAAACACCATATATTTT. It codes for CASSLWELGSGNTIYF.

This clone appeared a few times. The J gene is TRBJ1-2, the V gene TRBV9; no reliable D call. Germline V gene lookup returns CDR1 SGDLS and CDR2 YYNGEE. This CDR3 has 14 amino acids. The V end was cut by 4 bases, the J end by 4 bases, with 14 bases between. CDR3: CASSLAGSGYGYTF. In DNA form, the CDR3 reads TGTGCCAGCAGCCTGGCGGGCTCGGGCTATGGCTACACCTTC.

The J gene is TRBJ2-2, the V gene TRBV6-4; 7 nucleotides agree with TRBD1. The germline V gene has CDR1 MRHNA and CDR2 SNTAGT. This CDR3 spans 15 amino acids. V shed 10 bases and J 0 bases; nucleotides not matched to a gene: 8. CDR3 bases: TGTGCCAACGAGTGGACAGGACCGAACACCGGGGAGCTGTTTTTT. Protein sequence: CANEWTGPNTGELFF.

The V call is TRBV7-9, the J call TRBJ2-5; D perhaps matches TRBD2 (6 bases). V was cut by 1 base and J by 3 bases, with 15 bases left in between. The germline gives CDR1 SEHNR, CDR2 FQNEAQ (reference sequence). This CDR3 region has 16 residues. CDR3 loop: CASSLGAGSIEETQYF. The DNA of the CDR3 is TGTGCCAGCAGCTTAGGGGCCGGGAGTATAGAAGAGACCCAGTACTTC.

The genes are TRBV5-6 and TRBJ2-7; possible D gene TRBD2, 6 bases. With 4 bases removed from V and 6 bases from J, the gap between germline ends came to 17 bases. The germline V gene encodes CDR1 SGHDT and CDR2 YYEEEE. The CDR3 contains 14 residues. CDR3 bases: TGTGCCAGCAGCCGGAGGGATCTATTACTCGAGCAGTACTTC. This codes for CASSRRDLLLEQYF.

This clone showed up just once. The genes are TRBV5-1 and TRBJ1-2; possibly TRBD1 for D (5 bases). Per the germline V gene, CDR1 is SGHRS and CDR2 is YFSETQ. This CDR3 region has 15 residues. Trimming left V 1 base short and J 1 base short, with 11 bases between. The CDR3 DNA reads as TGCGCCAGCAGCTTGTCACAGGAACTTAACTATGGCTACACCTTC. The encoded protein is CASSLSQELNYGYTF.

Note on this clone: Other nucleotide sequences in the sample specify the same CDR3. The rearrangement links TRBV3-1 (or the pseudogene TRBV3-2) to TRBJ1-6, with TRBD1 matching over 7 bases. Germline V gene data show CDR1 as LGHDT and CDR2 as YNNKEL (reference sequence). This CDR3 contains 14 residues. With V trimmed by 3 bases and J by 5 bases, 1 base remained unmatched. DNA for the CDR3: TGTGCCAGCAGCCAGGGACAGCATAATTCACCCCTCCACTTT. Its translation is CASSQGQHNSPLHF.

The chain employs TRBV5-6 and TRBJ2-5, with D possibly TRBD1 on 6 matching bases. The CDR3 covers 14 residues. The germline V gene has CDR1 SGHDT and CDR2 YYEEEE. The V gene lost 5 bases and the J gene lost 5 bases, with 16 bases spanning the gap. The chain's CDR3 is CASSWQGPRETQYF. In DNA form, the CDR3 reads TGTGCCAGCAGTTGGCAGGGGCCTCGGGAGACCCAGTACTTC.